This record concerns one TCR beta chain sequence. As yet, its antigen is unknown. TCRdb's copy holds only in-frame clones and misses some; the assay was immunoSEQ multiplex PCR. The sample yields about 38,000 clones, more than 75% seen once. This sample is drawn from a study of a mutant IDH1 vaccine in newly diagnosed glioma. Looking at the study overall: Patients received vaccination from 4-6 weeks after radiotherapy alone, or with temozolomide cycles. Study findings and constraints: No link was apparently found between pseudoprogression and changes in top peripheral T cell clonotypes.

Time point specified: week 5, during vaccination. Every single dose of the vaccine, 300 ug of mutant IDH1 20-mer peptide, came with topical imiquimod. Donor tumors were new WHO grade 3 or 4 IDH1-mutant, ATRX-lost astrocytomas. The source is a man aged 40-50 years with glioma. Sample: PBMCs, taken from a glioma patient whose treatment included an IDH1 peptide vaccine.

The CDR3 loop is CASSVIRGQPQHF. Written as DNA, the CDR3 is TGTGCCAGCAGTGTGATTCGGGGGCAGCCCCAGCATTTT. The genes are TRBV6-1 and TRBJ1-5, with D perhaps matching TRBD1 (5 bases). Germline V gives CDR1 MNHNS, CDR2 SASEGT. This CDR3 spans 13 amino acids. V dropped 4 bases and J dropped 7 bases, with 11 bases sitting between them.